This is a list of T cell receptor beta chains from one sample in a study of blood T cell repertoires in COVID-19. Produced via immunoSEQ multiplex PCR; TCRdb's table is partial and in-frame only. The sample shows tens of thousands of clones, roughly four fifths of them seen only once. Sequencing was performed on peripheral blood. The receptor set was obtained from a man older than 75 with acute or convalescent COVID-19. Both conserved end residues are part of each CDR3. The order of the fields is V gene, J gene, CDR3 protein.

V: TRBV2; J: TRBJ2-1; CDR3: CASNQRGYNEQFF
V: TRBV2; J: TRBJ2-5; CDR3: CASSLRQGPETQYF
V: TRBV18; J: TRBJ1-4; CDR3: CASSERSGQEKLFF
V: TRBV6-1; J: TRBJ2-3; CDR3: CASREPILAGGGDTQYF
V: TRBV23-1; J: TRBJ1-5; CDR3: CASGRGAHQPQHF
V: TRBV6-1; J: TRBJ2-7; CDR3: CASSDESLSYEQYF
V: TRBV27; J: TRBJ2-7; CDR3: CASSRRGSYEQYF
V: TRBV7-2; J: TRBJ2-5; CDR3: CASSLEGWGTQYF
V: TRBV7-3; J: TRBJ1-1; CDR3: CASSLAGNTEAFF
V: TRBV6-2/TRBV6-3; J: TRBJ2-5; CDR3: CASSSRGGGPLSETQYF
V: TRBV4-2; J: TRBJ2-3; CDR3: CASSQDPTSGGADTQYF
V: TRBV3-1/TRBV3-2; J: TRBJ1-1; CDR3: CASRGGTEAFF
V: TRBV20-1; J: TRBJ2-3; CDR3: CSVLGLALQYF
V: TRBV11-3; J: TRBJ2-7; CDR3: CASSFYRGSYEQYF
V: TRBV9; J: TRBJ1-3; CDR3: CASSASGTGLSFSGNTIYF
V: TRBV6-5; J: TRBJ2-3; CDR3: CASRTDGDTQYF
V: TRBV18; J: TRBJ2-7; CDR3: CASSPRGRGQSYEQYF
V: TRBV11-2; J: TRBJ1-1; CDR3: CASSGKNQGLTEAFF
V: TRBV6-5; J: TRBJ1-1; CDR3: CASRAEGDTEAFF
V: TRBV2; J: TRBJ2-7; CDR3: CASSGEGVPSYEQYF
V: TRBV19; J: TRBJ1-2; CDR3: CASSASSAGHYGYTF
V: TRBV19; J: TRBJ1-3; CDR3: CASSIGTASGNTIYF
V: TRBV5-1; J: TRBJ2-2; CDR3: CASSLSGGYTGELFF
V: TRBV12-3/TRBV12-4; J: TRBJ1-1; CDR3: CASREGGTEAFF
V: TRBV4-1; J: TRBJ1-6; CDR3: CASSQVSAVSYNSPLHF
V: TRBV5-5; J: TRBJ2-1; CDR3: CASSGTGENEQFF
V: TRBV19; J: TRBJ2-2; CDR3: CASSGQGNAGELFF
V: TRBV2; J: TRBJ2-2; CDR3: CASRGRGGRTGELFF
V: TRBV2; J: TRBJ2-7; CDR3: CASRNYPYEQYF
V: TRBV10-2; J: TRBJ2-1; CDR3: CASSPLRGAGEQFF
V: TRBV19; J: TRBJ1-1; CDR3: CASSSYRGHSTEAFF
V: TRBV6-5; J: TRBJ1-6; CDR3: CASNPGTADAPLHF
V: TRBV24-1; J: TRBJ2-3; CDR3: CATSQGSDTQYF
V: TRBV5-1; J: TRBJ2-7; CDR3: CASSLAIRQGYEQYF
V: TRBV3-1/TRBV3-2; J: TRBJ2-7; CDR3: CASSQGSSYEQYF
V: TRBV7-9; J: TRBJ1-2; CDR3: CASSERGLNLKINYGYTF